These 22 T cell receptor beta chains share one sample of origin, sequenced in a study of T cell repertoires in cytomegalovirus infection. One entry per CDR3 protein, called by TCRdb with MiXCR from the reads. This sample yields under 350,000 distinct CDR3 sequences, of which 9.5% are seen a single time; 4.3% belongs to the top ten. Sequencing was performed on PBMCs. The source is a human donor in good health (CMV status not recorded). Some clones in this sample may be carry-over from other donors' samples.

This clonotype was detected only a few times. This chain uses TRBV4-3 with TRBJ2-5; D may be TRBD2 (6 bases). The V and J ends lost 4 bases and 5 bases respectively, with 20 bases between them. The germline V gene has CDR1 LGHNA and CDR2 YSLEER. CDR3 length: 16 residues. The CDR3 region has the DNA TGCGCCAGCAGCCCTCGTCAGGGACTTTACGGGGAGACCCAGTACTTC. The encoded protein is CASSPRQGLYGETQYF.

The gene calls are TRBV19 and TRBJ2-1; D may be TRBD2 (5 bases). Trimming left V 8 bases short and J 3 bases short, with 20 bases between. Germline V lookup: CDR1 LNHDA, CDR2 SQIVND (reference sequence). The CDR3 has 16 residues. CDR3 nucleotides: TGTGCCAGTTTGGGGAGCACTAAATGGGGCTACAATGAGCAGTTCTTC. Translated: CASLGSTKWGYNEQFF.

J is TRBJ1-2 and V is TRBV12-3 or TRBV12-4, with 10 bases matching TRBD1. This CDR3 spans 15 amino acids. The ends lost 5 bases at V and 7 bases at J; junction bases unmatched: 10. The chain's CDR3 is CASSPTGGTGVGYTF. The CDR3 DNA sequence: TGTGCCAGCAGTCCGACGGGCGGGACAGGGGTTGGCTACACCTTC.

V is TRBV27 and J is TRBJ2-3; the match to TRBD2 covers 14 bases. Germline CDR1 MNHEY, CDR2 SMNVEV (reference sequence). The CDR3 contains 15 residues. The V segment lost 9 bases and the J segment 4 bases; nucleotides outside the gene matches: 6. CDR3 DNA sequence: TGTGCCAGTGGGACTAGCGGGAGTCGGGCAGATACGCAGTATTTT. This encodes CASGTSGSRADTQYF.

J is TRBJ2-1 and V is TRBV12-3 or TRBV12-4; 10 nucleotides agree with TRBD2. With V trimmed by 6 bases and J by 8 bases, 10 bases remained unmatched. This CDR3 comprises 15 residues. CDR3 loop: CASRVAGGPHHEQFF. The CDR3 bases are TGTGCCAGCAGAGTAGCGGGGGGACCCCACCATGAGCAGTTCTTC.

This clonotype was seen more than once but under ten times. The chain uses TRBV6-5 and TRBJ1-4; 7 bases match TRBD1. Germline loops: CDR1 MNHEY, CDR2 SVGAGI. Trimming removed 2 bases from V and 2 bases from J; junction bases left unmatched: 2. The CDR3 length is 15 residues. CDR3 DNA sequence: TGTGCCAGCAGTTACACGACAGGGACTAATGAAAAACTGTTTTTT. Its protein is CASSYTTGTNEKLFF.

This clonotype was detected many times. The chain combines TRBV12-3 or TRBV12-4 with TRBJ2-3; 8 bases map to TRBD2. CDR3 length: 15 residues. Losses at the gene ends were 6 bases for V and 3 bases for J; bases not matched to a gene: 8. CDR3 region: CASSSGRGHTDTQYF. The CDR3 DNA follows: TGTGCCAGCAGCTCCGGGAGGGGTCATACAGATACGCAGTATTTT.

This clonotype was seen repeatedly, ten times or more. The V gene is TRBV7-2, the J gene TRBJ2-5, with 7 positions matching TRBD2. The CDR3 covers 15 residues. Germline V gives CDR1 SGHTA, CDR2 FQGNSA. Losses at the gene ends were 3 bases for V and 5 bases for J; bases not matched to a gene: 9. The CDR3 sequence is CASSFHSTSQETQYF. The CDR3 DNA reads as TGTGCCAGCAGCTTCCACTCGACTAGCCAGGAGACCCAGTACTTC.

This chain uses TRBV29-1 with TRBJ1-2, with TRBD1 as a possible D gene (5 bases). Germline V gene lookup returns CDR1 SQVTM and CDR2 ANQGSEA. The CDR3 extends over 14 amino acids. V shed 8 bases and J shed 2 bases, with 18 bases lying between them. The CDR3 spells CSTSTGTRNYGYTF. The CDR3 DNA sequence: TGCAGCACCTCGACCGGGACTAGAAACTATGGCTACACCTTC. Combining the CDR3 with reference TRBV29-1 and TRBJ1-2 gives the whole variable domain SAVISQKPSRDICQRGTSLTIQCQVDSQVTMMFWYRQQPGQSLTLIATANQGSEATYESGFVIDKFPISRPNLTFSTLTVSNMSPEDSSIYLCSTSTGTRNYGYTFGSGTRLTVV.

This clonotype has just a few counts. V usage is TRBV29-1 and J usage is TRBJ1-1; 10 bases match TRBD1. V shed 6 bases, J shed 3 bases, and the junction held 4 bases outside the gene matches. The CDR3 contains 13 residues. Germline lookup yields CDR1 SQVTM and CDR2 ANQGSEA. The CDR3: CSVPGTGDTEAFF. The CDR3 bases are TGCAGCGTGCCCGGGACAGGGGACACTGAAGCTTTCTTT.

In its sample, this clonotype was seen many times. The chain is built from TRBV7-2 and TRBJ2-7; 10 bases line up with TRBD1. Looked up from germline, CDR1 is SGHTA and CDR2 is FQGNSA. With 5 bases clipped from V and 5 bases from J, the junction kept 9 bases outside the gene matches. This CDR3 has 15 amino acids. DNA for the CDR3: TGTGCCAGCAGCCTAACCGGGACAGGGGTCAACGAGCAGTACTTC. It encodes CASSLTGTGVNEQYF.

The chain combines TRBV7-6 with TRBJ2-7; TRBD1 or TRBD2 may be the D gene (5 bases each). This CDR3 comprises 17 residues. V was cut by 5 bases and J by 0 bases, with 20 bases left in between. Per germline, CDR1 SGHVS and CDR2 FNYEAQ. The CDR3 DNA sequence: TGTGCCAGCAGCCCCCGCGTGGGGTGGGGGAGCTCCTACGAGCAGTACTTC. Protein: CASSPRVGWGSSYEQYF.

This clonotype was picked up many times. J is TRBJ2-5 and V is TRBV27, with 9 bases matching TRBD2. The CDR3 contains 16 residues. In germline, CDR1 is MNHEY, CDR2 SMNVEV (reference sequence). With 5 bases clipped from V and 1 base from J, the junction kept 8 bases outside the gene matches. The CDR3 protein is CASSPRLAEIQETQYF. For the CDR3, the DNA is TGTGCCAGCAGTCCCCGACTAGCGGAAATCCAAGAGACCCAGTACTTC.

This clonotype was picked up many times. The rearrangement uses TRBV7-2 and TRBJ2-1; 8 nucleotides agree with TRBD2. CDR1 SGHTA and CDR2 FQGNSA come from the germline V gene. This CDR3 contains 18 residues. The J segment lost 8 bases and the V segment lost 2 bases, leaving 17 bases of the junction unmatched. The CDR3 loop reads CASSLNRPREGLVDEQFF. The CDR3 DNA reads TGTGCCAGCAGCTTAAATCGACCCCGGGAGGGGTTGGTCGATGAGCAGTTCTTC.

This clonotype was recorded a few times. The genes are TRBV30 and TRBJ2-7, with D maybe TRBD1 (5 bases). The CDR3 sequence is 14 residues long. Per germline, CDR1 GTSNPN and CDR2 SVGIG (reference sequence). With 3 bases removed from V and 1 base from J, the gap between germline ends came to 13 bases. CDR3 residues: CAWRKVGQSYEQYF. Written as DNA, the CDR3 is TGTGCCTGGAGAAAGGTGGGGCAGTCCTACGAGCAGTACTTC.

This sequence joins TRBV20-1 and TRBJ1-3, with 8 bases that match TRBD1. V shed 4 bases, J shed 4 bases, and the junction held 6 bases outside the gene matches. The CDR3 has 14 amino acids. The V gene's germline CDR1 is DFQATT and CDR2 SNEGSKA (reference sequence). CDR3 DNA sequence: TGCAGTGCTATTCCCGGACAGGGCGGAAACACCATATATTTT. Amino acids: CSAIPGQGGNTIYF.

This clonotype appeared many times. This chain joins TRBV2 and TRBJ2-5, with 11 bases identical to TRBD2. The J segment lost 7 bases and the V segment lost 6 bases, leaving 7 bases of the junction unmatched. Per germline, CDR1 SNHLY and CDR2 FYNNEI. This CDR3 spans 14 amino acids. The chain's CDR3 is CASSPLTSGGTQYF. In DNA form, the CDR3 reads TGTGCCAGCAGCCCCCTTACTAGCGGGGGGACCCAGTACTTC.

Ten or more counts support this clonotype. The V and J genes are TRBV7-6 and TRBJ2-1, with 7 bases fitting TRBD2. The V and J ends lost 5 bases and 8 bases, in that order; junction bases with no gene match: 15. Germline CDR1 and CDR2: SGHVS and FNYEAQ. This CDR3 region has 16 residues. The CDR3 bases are TGTGCCAGCAGCCCGTTAGGACCGCCCCGGGGGGATGAGCAGTTCTTC. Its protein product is CASSPLGPPRGDEQFF.

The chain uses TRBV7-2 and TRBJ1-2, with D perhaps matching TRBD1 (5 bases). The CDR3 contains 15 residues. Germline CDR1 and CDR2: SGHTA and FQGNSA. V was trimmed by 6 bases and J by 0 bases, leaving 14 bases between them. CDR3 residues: CASRVQVTSNYGYTF. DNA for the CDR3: TGTGCCAGCAGGGTACAGGTTACCTCTAACTATGGCTACACCTTC.

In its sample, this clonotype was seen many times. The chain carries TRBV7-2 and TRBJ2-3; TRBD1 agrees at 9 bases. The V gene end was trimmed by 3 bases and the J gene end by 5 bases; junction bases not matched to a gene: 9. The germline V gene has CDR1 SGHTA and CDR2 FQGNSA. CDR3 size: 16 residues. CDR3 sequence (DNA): TGTGCCAGCAGCTTGGGAGGACAGGGGCCTTTAGATACGCAGTATTTT. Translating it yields CASSLGGQGPLDTQYF.

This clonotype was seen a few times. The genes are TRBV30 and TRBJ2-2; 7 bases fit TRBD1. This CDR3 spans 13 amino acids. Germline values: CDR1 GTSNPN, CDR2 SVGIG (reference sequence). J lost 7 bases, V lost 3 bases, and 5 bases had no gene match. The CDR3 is CAWRRGLGGELFF. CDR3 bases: TGTGCCTGGAGAAGGGGGCTCGGCGGGGAGCTGTTTTTT.

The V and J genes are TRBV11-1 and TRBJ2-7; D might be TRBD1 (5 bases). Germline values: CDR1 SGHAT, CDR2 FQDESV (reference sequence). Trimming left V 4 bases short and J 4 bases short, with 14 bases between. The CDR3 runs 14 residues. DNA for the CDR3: TGTGCCAGCAGCTCTAGTCAGGGTTGGTACGAGCAGTACTTC. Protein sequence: CASSSSQGWYEQYF.